The clone carrying this T cell receptor beta chain was counted between two and nine times. Using RNA transcripts as the source, TCR beta CDR3 regions were amplified. The HTBI primer set drove a first-round RT-PCR of the TCR CDR3. Each CDR3 protein gets one entry after TCRdb re-called the multiplex PCR reads with MiXCR. Here the sample spans roughly 380,000 distinct CDR3 sequences, 12% to 15% being singletons. The sample belongs to a study of T cells in Graves' hyperthyroidism and ophthalmopathy. V was pared by 0 bases and J by 4 bases, with 9 bases of the junction left unmatched. The CDR3 covers 17 residues. Germline V gene lookup returns CDR1 DFQATT and CDR2 SNEGSKA (reference sequence).

The clonotype was recovered from a woman aged 18 to 35 with Graves' hyperthyroidism. The sequenced material came from blood. J is TRBJ1-2 and V is TRBV20-1, with TRBD1 matching 12 bases. As DNA, the CDR3 is TGCAGTGCTAGAGACATTGGGACAGGGGGCCCTCGCTATGGCTACACCTTC. This encodes CSARDIGTGGPRYGYTF.